This is a list of T cell receptor beta chains from one sample in a study of blood T cells in healthy people across ages. TCRdb called the 5' RACE reads again in MiXCR, with one record for every CDR3 protein. The sample lists approximately 880,000 distinct CDR3 sequences; roughly 50% were seen once. Sequenced input: blood. These receptors originate from a young man in good health. Both conserved end residues are part of each CDR3. The D gene is left open where the match is weak. Expanded clones are given a class, and other clones once, few, many or no size at all.

size: NA; V: TRBV13; D: NA; J: TRBJ1-3; DNA: TGTGCCAGCAGCACCGTTTACTCTGGAAACACCATATATTTT; CDR3: CASSTVYSGNTIYF
size: NA; V: TRBV27; D: TRBD1; J: TRBJ2-7; DNA: TGTGCCAGCAGCATAGGACAGGGGAACTACGAGCAGTACTTC; CDR3: CASSIGQGNYEQYF
size: few; V: TRBV6-2/TRBV6-3; D: NA; J: TRBJ1-1; DNA: TGTGCCAGCAACTACGGACAGTTCTCTTCTGAAGCTTTCTTT; CDR3: CASNYGQFSSEAFF
size: few; V: TRBV12-3/TRBV12-4; D: TRBD2; J: TRBJ2-5; DNA: TGTGCCAGCGGGAGGGCTGTACAAGAGACCCAGTACTTC; CDR3: CASGRAVQETQYF
size: few; V: TRBV20-1; D: NA; J: TRBJ1-1; DNA: TGCAGTGCCTATTCCGGGACAAGGTTCGCTGAAGCTTTCTTT; CDR3: CSAYSGTRFAEAFF
size: NA; V: TRBV27; D: TRBD1; J: TRBJ2-1; DNA: TGTGCCAGCAGTTTTCCGGGACAGCAGCTCTCCTACAATGAGCAGTTCTTC; CDR3: CASSFPGQQLSYNEQFF
size: NA; V: TRBV7-2; D: TRBD2; J: TRBJ2-1; DNA: TGTGCCAGCAGCCGACTAGCCCTCAATGGGCAGTTCTTC; CDR3: CASSRLALNGQFF
size: many; V: TRBV7-7; D: TRBD2; J: TRBJ2-1; DNA: TGTGCTAGCAGCTTCGCAAGCGGGGGGGCCCACAATGAGCAGTTCTTC; CDR3: CASSFASGGAHNEQFF
size: NA; V: TRBV7-9; D: TRBD1; J: TRBJ1-1; DNA: TGTGCCAGCAGCCCGAAAGGGACAGGGAGGACTGAAGCTTTCTTT; CDR3: CASSPKGTGRTEAFF
size: once; V: TRBV2; D: NA; J: TRBJ2-3; DNA: TGTGCCAGCAGTGAAGAAGAGAGACACGGAGATACGCAGTATTTT; CDR3: CASSEEERHGDTQYF
size: NA; V: TRBV5-1; D: NA; J: TRBJ1-4; DNA: TGCGCCAGCAGCCGAGGAGATCGCGAAAAACTGTTTTTT; CDR3: CASSRGDREKLFF
size: NA; V: TRBV20-1; D: TRBD2; J: TRBJ2-7; DNA: TGCAGTGCTCGACTAGCGGGGCGCCGCGAGCAGTACTTC; CDR3: CSARLAGRREQYF
size: NA; V: TRBV6-1; D: TRBD1; J: TRBJ1-6; DNA: TGTGCCAGCAGTGACCCAAAGGGACAGGGGCTGAGGAATTCACCCCTCCACTTT; CDR3: CASSDPKGQGLRNSPLHF
size: NA; V: TRBV4-1; D: TRBD2; J: TRBJ2-7; DNA: TGCGCCAGCAGCCAAACCAGGGGCAAGCGGGAGGAGTACGAGCAGTACTTC; CDR3: CASSQTRGKREEYEQYF
size: few; V: TRBV4-2; D: TRBD1; J: TRBJ2-7; DNA: TGTGCCAGCAGCCAAGATCGAGGGGGACAGTCCTACGAGCAGTACTTC; CDR3: CASSQDRGGQSYEQYF
size: NA; V: TRBV6-1; D: NA; J: TRBJ2-5; DNA: TGTGCCAGCAGTGACGGGGTGGCGGGCCAAGAGACCCAGTACTTC; CDR3: CASSDGVAGQETQYF
size: NA; V: TRBV20-1; D: NA; J: TRBJ2-4; DNA: TGCAGTGCTAGAGATACCCAGGGCAGGCAAAACATTCAGTACTTC; CDR3: CSARDTQGRQNIQYF
size: few; V: TRBV6-1; D: NA; J: TRBJ2-7; DNA: TGTGCCAGCAGTCCCACCGGGACCCCCTTGGAGGAGCAGTACTTC; CDR3: CASSPTGTPLEEQYF
size: NA; V: TRBV5-1; D: NA; J: TRBJ2-3; DNA: TGCGCCAGCAGCTTGGGGGGGACTTCGTCCCGCACAGATACGCAGTATTTT; CDR3: CASSLGGTSSRTDTQYF
size: NA; V: TRBV14; D: NA; J: TRBJ2-7; DNA: TGTGCCAGCAGCCAAGAACCAGACCTCGCCGACGAGCAGTACTTC; CDR3: CASSQEPDLADEQYF
size: NA; V: TRBV11-2; D: TRBD2; J: TRBJ2-7; DNA: TGTGCCAGCAGCTTGCTAGCGGGGGGCCCCGCCCGCGAGCAGTACTTC; CDR3: CASSLLAGGPAREQYF
size: many; V: TRBV3-1; D: NA; J: TRBJ2-1; DNA: TGTGCCAGCAGCCAAGGGCAGGTGAGATACAATGAGCAGTTCTTC; CDR3: CASSQGQVRYNEQFF
size: NA; V: TRBV5-1; D: NA; J: TRBJ2-1; DNA: TGCGCCAGCAGCTTGGGAGACATCAATGAGCAGTTCTTC; CDR3: CASSLGDINEQFF
size: NA; V: TRBV7-9; D: NA; J: TRBJ1-1; DNA: TGTGCCAGCAGCTCCGGAGGGGACACTGAAGCTTTCTTT; CDR3: CASSSGGDTEAFF
size: few; V: TRBV14; D: NA; J: TRBJ2-2; DNA: TGTGCCAGCAGCCCAGTTAAGTGGGGAACCGGGGAGCTGTTTTTT; CDR3: CASSPVKWGTGELFF
size: NA; V: TRBV29-1; D: NA; J: TRBJ1-2; DNA: TGCAGCGTCGCGGGGGGGCCCTGGAACGGCTACACCTTC; CDR3: CSVAGGPWNGYTF
size: NA; V: TRBV5-1; D: NA; J: TRBJ2-3; DNA: TGCGCCAGCAGCTTGGACAGGGTTCACACAGATACGCAGTATTTT; CDR3: CASSLDRVHTDTQYF
size: NA; V: TRBV4-1; D: NA; J: TRBJ2-5; DNA: TGCGCCAGCAGCCAAGGAGTAAACAGGGATCAAGAGACCCAGTACTTC; CDR3: CASSQGVNRDQETQYF
size: few; V: TRBV27; D: TRBD2; J: TRBJ2-2; DNA: TGTGCCAGCAGTTTGCGGGGGGGGAACACCGGGGAGCTGTTTTTT; CDR3: CASSLRGGNTGELFF
size: NA; V: TRBV29-1; D: NA; J: TRBJ2-7; DNA: TGCAGCGTTGGGGGACCGACCTACGAGCAGTACTTC; CDR3: CSVGGPTYEQYF
size: NA; V: TRBV28; D: NA; J: TRBJ1-2; DNA: TGTGCCAGCGGGCCCCCAACAGGGCCAGCTAACTCTGGCTACACCTTC; CDR3: CASGPPTGPANSGYTF
size: NA; V: TRBV20-1; D: NA; J: TRBJ1-2; DNA: TGCAGTCCAGGATTCGGCCTTGGCTACACCTTC; CDR3: CSPGFGLGYTF
size: NA; V: TRBV5-1; D: TRBD1; J: TRBJ2-7; DNA: TGCGCCAGCAGCCCTCTCCCCCAGGGGGCGTCTTACGAGCAGTACTTC; CDR3: CASSPLPQGASYEQYF
size: once; V: TRBV2; D: NA; J: TRBJ2-3; DNA: TGTGCCAGCAGTGCTCTCGTGGGGGATACGCAGTATTTT; CDR3: CASSALVGDTQYF
size: NA; V: TRBV20-1; D: NA; J: TRBJ1-2; DNA: TGCAGTGCTAGATGGGCACATAGTGCTAACTATGGCTACACCTTC; CDR3: CSARWAHSANYGYTF